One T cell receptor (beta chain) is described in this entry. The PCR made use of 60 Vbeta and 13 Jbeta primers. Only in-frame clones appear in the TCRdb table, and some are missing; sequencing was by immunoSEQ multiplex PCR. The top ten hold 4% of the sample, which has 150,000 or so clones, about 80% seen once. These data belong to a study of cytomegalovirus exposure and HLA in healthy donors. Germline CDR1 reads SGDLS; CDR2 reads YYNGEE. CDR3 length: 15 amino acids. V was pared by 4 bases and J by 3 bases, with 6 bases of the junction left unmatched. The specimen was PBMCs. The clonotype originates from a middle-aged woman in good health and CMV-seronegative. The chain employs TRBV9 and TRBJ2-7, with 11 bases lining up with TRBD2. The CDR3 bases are TGTGCCAGCAGCCCATTAGCGGGGGGGATCTACGAGCAGTACTTC. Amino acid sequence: CASSPLAGGIYEQYF.